The 27 T cell receptor beta chains reported below all come from one sample, sequenced in a study of cytomegalovirus exposure and HLA in healthy donors. The repertoire was sequenced with immunoSEQ multiplex PCR; TCRdb's copy has only in-frame clones and lacks some. Of roughly 120,000 clones listed, around nine tenths are singletons. The sample comprised PBMCs. The origin of the receptors is a man younger than 45 in good health and CMV-seronegative.

The chain uses TRBV6-1 and TRBJ1-2; 7 positions agree with TRBD1. CDR3 length: 15 residues. V shed 3 bases and J 2 bases; nucleotides not matched to a gene: 6. Germline V gives CDR1 MNHNS, CDR2 SASEGT. The CDR3 loop reads CASSDPDRLNYGYTF. CDR3 DNA sequence: TGTGCCAGCAGTGACCCGGACAGGTTGAACTATGGCTACACCTTC.

V and J are TRBV4-1 and TRBJ1-1; the D gene is possibly TRBD1 (5 bases). This CDR3 has 19 amino acids. With 0 bases removed from V and 1 base from J, the gap between germline ends came to 21 bases. Germline loops: CDR1 MGHRA, CDR2 YSYEKL. The CDR3 DNA follows: TGCGCCAGCAGCCAAGATCCGCCTTTGGCAGGGAACCAGAACACTGAAGCTTTCTTT. This codes for CASSQDPPLAGNQNTEAFF.

This clone was seen a few times. For the CDR3, the DNA is TGCGCCAGCAGCCAGGCCCGGGACTCGCCATACAATGAGCAGTTCTTC. As protein: CASSQARDSPYNEQFF. This chain links TRBV4-1 with TRBJ2-1, with a weak D call TRBD2 (6 bases). The CDR3 sequence is 16 residues long. V lost 3 bases and J 4 bases, leaving 16 bases between the germline ends. Germline V lookup: CDR1 MGHRA, CDR2 YSYEKL.

The gene calls are TRBV6-5 and TRBJ2-3; 8 bases match TRBD1. J gave up 2 bases and V 5 bases, and 6 bases lay outside the gene matches. There are 15 residues in the CDR3. Germline CDR1 MNHEY, CDR2 SVGAGI. CDR3 region: CASSRRTGNTDTQYF. In DNA, the CDR3 is TGTGCCAGCAGTCGACGGACAGGGAACACAGATACGCAGTATTTT.

This clone was recorded once. The chain recombines TRBV11-2 with TRBJ2-7, with 7 nucleotides matching TRBD1. Germline values: CDR1 SGHAT, CDR2 FQNNGV. V lost 1 base to trimming and J lost 2 bases; unmatched junction nucleotides: 8. The CDR3 is 16 residues long. The CDR3 bases are TGTGCCAGCAGCTTAGCAACGACAGGGAACACCTACGAGCAGTACTTC. Translating it yields CASSLATTGNTYEQYF.

V is TRBV7-2 and J is TRBJ2-6; D gene uncertain. The V gene lost 0 bases and the J gene lost 0 bases, with 6 bases spanning the gap. CDR1 is SGHTA, CDR2 FQGNSA, per germline. This CDR3 comprises 16 residues. The CDR3, as DNA: TGTGCCAGCAGCTTAGCAGCTTTCTCTGGGGCCAACGTCCTGACTTTC. As protein: CASSLAAFSGANVLTF. The full variable domain, in which reference TRBV7-2 and TRBJ2-6 provide the parts outside the CDR3, is GAGVSQSPSNKVTEKGKDVELRCDPISGHTALYWYRQSLGQGLEFLIYFQGNSAPDKSGLPSDRFSAERTGGSVSTLTIQRTQQEDSAVYLCASSLAAFSGANVLTFGAGSRLTVL.

As concerns this clone: Other DNA variants within this sample encode the same CDR3. The chain couples TRBV7-2 to TRBJ2-1, with D perhaps matching TRBD2 (5 bases). With 0 bases removed from V and 0 bases from J, the gap between germline ends came to 6 bases. The CDR3 length is 15 residues. Germline V lookup: CDR1 SGHTA, CDR2 FQGNSA. The CDR3 sequence: CASSLAGSSYNEQFF. The CDR3 region has the DNA TGTGCCAGCAGCTTAGCGGGGAGCTCCTACAATGAGCAGTTCTTC.

V and J are TRBV28 and TRBJ2-1; 7 bases agree with TRBD2. Trimming at V came to 6 bases and at J to 5 bases, leaving 22 bases not matched to a gene. The CDR3 sequence is 19 residues long. Germline V lookup: CDR1 MDHEN, CDR2 SYDVKM. This CDR3 reads CASSIPDVVVSGGNNEQFF. The CDR3 nucleotides are TGTGCCAGCAGCATTCCCGACGTTGTTGTTTCGGGAGGAAACAATGAGCAGTTCTTC.

V is TRBV28 and J is TRBJ1-1, with D tentatively TRBD1 (6 bases). V shed 9 bases and J shed 2 bases, with 10 bases lying between them. Germline V lookup: CDR1 MDHEN, CDR2 SYDVKM. The CDR3 has 12 amino acids. CDR3 sequence reads: CASLDRNTEAFF. DNA of the CDR3: TGTGCCAGTTTGGACAGAAACACTGAAGCTTTCTTT. The full variable domain, its missing parts supplied by reference TRBV28 and TRBJ1-1, is DVKVTQSSRYLVKRTGEKVFLECVQDMDHENMFWYRQDPGLGLRLIYFSYDVKMKEKGDIPEGYSVSREKKERFSLILESASTNQTSMYLCASLDRNTEAFFGQGTRLTVV.

V usage is TRBV14 and J usage is TRBJ2-5; 7 positions agree with TRBD1. The CDR3 covers 17 residues. Germline-derived CDR1 and CDR2 are SGHDN and FVKESK. The V gene end was trimmed by 1 base and the J gene end by 5 bases; junction bases not matched to a gene: 13. The chain's CDR3 is CASSQGRPDRRGETQYF. In DNA form, the CDR3 reads TGTGCCAGCAGCCAAGGAAGACCGGACAGGCGAGGGGAGACCCAGTACTTC.

The chain is built from TRBV4-2 and TRBJ2-7; unclear D gene. This CDR3 has 16 amino acids. The V and J ends lost 2 bases and 5 bases respectively, with 19 bases between them. Germline CDR1 and CDR2: LGHNA and YNFKEQ. CDR3 in DNA: TGTGCCAGCAGCCAAACCCTAGATCTGGCGACCGACGAGCAGTACTTC. It is translated as CASSQTLDLATDEQYF.

The chain has TRBV11-3 and TRBJ2-5; 8 bases map to TRBD1. Trimming cost V 5 bases and J 2 bases; bases outside gene matches: 7. The CDR3 has 15 amino acids. Germline V gene sequence: CDR1 SGHNT, CDR2 YENEEA. The CDR3 loop is CASSLGQGIQETQYF. CDR3 in DNA: TGTGCCAGCAGCCTCGGACAGGGCATTCAAGAGACCCAGTACTTC.

This sequence joins TRBV14 and TRBJ2-5; D gene ambiguous. The CDR3 covers 13 residues. From germline, CDR1 is SGHDN and CDR2 FVKESK. Trimming took off 1 base at V and 5 bases at J, with 8 bases between the two ends. The CDR3 coding sequence is TGTGCCAGCAGCCAAGTGGTCGGGGAGACCCAGTACTTC. It is translated as CASSQVVGETQYF. The entire variable domain, with the rest obtained from reference TRBV14 and TRBJ2-5, is as follows: EAGVTQFPSHSVIEKGQTVTLRCDPISGHDNLYWYRRVMGKEIKFLLHFVKESKQDESGMPNNRFLAERTGGTYSTLKVQPAELEDSGVYFCASSQVVGETQYFGPGTRLLVL.

The chain joins TRBV15 to TRBJ1-5; D call uncertain. Trimming removed 0 bases from V and 6 bases from J, with 6 bases in between. CDR1 and CDR2 from the germline V gene are LNHNV and YYDKDF (reference sequence). The CDR3 has 13 residues. In nucleotides, the CDR3 is TGTGCCACCAGCAGAGATCGGGGTCAGCCCCAGCATTTT. The encoded protein is CATSRDRGQPQHF.

The chain combines TRBV5-5 with TRBJ1-1, with a tentative D call TRBD1 (5 bases). Germline V gene data show CDR1 as SGHKS and CDR2 as YYEKEE (reference sequence). The CDR3 loop spans 14 amino acids. Trimming removed 3 bases from V and 6 bases from J, with 15 bases in between. CDR3 residues: CASSSTTARAEAFF. As DNA, the CDR3 is TGTGCCAGCAGCTCGACGACAGCTAGGGCTGAAGCTTTCTTT.

This clone was observed a single time. This chain uses TRBV7-9 with TRBJ1-4, with 8 nucleotides matching TRBD1. The CDR3 runs 16 residues. V was clipped by 4 bases and J by 5 bases; unmatched bases: 9. Germline V gives CDR1 SEHNR, CDR2 FQNEAQ (reference sequence). CDR3 protein: CASSYYGQGLNEKLFF. The CDR3 nucleotides are TGTGCCAGCAGCTACTATGGACAGGGACTCAATGAAAAACTGTTTTTT.

This clone was picked up a small number of times. The chain uses TRBV28 and TRBJ1-5; D is uncertain. Germline V gene sequence: CDR1 MDHEN, CDR2 SYDVKM. This CDR3 is 11 amino acids long. V dropped 3 bases and J dropped 9 bases, with 6 bases sitting between them. The CDR3 protein is CASSFGGPQHF. The CDR3 nucleotides read TGTGCCAGCAGTTTCGGAGGGCCCCAGCATTTT.

This clone was observed once. The chain uses TRBV2 and TRBJ1-5, with TRBD1 matching 9 bases. The V segment lost 4 bases and the J segment 1 base; nucleotides outside the gene matches: 2. The CDR3 runs 15 residues. The germline gives CDR1 SNHLY, CDR2 FYNNEI. The CDR3 reads CASSGGTGSNQPQHF. The CDR3, as DNA: TGTGCCAGCAGTGGCGGGACAGGGAGCAATCAGCCCCAGCATTTT.

The V gene is TRBV25-1, the J gene TRBJ1-2; 9 bases match TRBD1. The V gene end was trimmed by 7 bases and the J gene end by 2 bases; junction bases not matched to a gene: 8. The CDR3 is 15 residues long. Per the germline V gene, CDR1 is MGHDK and CDR2 is SYGVNS. The CDR3 here is CASKSGTGRNYGYTF. CDR3 nucleotides: TGTGCCAGCAAATCGGGGACAGGGAGAAACTATGGCTACACCTTC.

The chain is built from TRBV7-9 and TRBJ1-3; 7 bases map to TRBD1. The V gene end was trimmed by 4 bases and the J gene end by 2 bases; junction bases not matched to a gene: 14. Germline CDR1 and CDR2: SEHNR and FQNEAQ (reference sequence). The CDR3 totals 18 residues. The CDR3 region is CASSSQGWRGLAGNTIYF. CDR3 sequence (DNA): TGTGCCAGCAGCTCACAGGGCTGGAGGGGGCTCGCTGGAAACACCATATATTTT. The entire variable domain, with the rest obtained from reference TRBV7-9 and TRBJ1-3, is as follows: DTGVSQNPRHKITKRGQNVTFRCDPISEHNRLYWYRQTLGQGPEFLTYFQNEAQLEKSRLLSDRFSAERPKGSFSTLEIQRTEQGDSAMYLCASSSQGWRGLAGNTIYFGEGSWLTVV.

V is TRBV7-9 and J is TRBJ1-5; a weak D match, TRBD1 (5 bases). V dropped 3 bases and J dropped 0 bases, with 6 bases sitting between them. CDR1 and CDR2 (germline): SEHNR, FQNEAQ (reference sequence). The CDR3 sequence is 14 residues long. The CDR3 coding sequence is TGTGCCAGCAGCTTCGACAGTAGCAATCAGCCCCAGCATTTT. Translating it yields CASSFDSSNQPQHF.

The rearrangement links TRBV5-1 to TRBJ1-2, with 7 nucleotides matching TRBD1. The CDR3 sequence is 14 residues long. J gave up 8 bases and V 4 bases, and 11 bases lay outside the gene matches. Looked up from germline, CDR1 is SGHRS and CDR2 is YFSETQ. The CDR3 reads CASSPGTVPAGYTF. The DNA for the CDR3 is TGCGCCAGCAGCCCAGGGACAGTACCTGCGGGCTACACCTTC. The whole variable domain, filled in from reference TRBV5-1 and TRBJ1-2, reads KAGVTQTPRYLIKTRGQQVTLSCSPISGHRSVSWYQQTPGQGLQFLFEYFSETQRNKGNFPGRFSGRQFSNSRSEMNVSTLELGDSALYLCASSPGTVPAGYTFGSGTRLTVV.

By share, this clone counts as medium-sized. The gene calls are TRBV6-1 and TRBJ1-3, with 7 bases aligning to TRBD1. This CDR3 has 16 residues. Unmatched junction bases numbered 7, after V lost 1 base and J lost 4 bases. Germline V gene sequence: CDR1 MNHNS, CDR2 SASEGT. CDR3 sequence: CASSEELGQAGNTIYF. CDR3 coding DNA: TGTGCCAGCAGTGAAGAATTAGGACAGGCGGGAAACACCATATATTTT.

This clone came up a few times. The V and J genes are TRBV16 and TRBJ1-1; perhaps TRBD1 as D (5 bases). V gave up 2 bases and J gave up 5 bases, with 9 bases separating them. Germline V gene sequence: CDR1 KGHSY, CDR2 FQNENV. This CDR3 is built from 13 residues. DNA for the CDR3: TGTGCCAGCAGCCAAGTGCGGGGGACTGAAGCTTTCTTT. Protein product: CASSQVRGTEAFF.

The chain is built from TRBV6-5 and TRBJ1-4; 8 bases line up with TRBD1. The V segment lost 5 bases and the J segment 4 bases; nucleotides outside the gene matches: 6. CDR3 length: 15 residues. Germline lookup yields CDR1 MNHEY and CDR2 SVGAGI. The CDR3 DNA sequence: TGTGCCAGCAGTCCAGGGGGCTCGGTTAATGAAAAACTGTTTTTT. This encodes CASSPGGSVNEKLFF.

This chain links TRBV19 with TRBJ1-5, with 9 bases that match TRBD1. This CDR3 contains 14 residues. CDR1 is LNHDA and CDR2 is SQIVND in the germline V gene (reference sequence). J gave up 1 base and V 10 bases, and 5 bases lay outside the gene matches. The CDR3 DNA sequence: TGTGCCACGAGGGACAGGGAGAGCAATCAGCCCCAGCATTTT. Its protein is CATRDRESNQPQHF.

This chain connects TRBV28 to TRBJ1-1; 11 positions agree with TRBD1. Germline CDR1 is MDHEN and CDR2 is SYDVKM. This CDR3 has 14 amino acids. V dropped 4 bases and J dropped 3; count of bases not matched to a gene: 1. For the CDR3, the DNA is TGTGCCAGCAGTTCGGGACAGGGGGACACTGAAGCTTTCTTT. Amino acids: CASSSGQGDTEAFF.